These 27 T cell receptor beta chains share one sample of origin, sequenced in a study of spatial heterogeneity in lung cancer. Sample time point: sample taken at primary tumor resection. Sequencing covered unsorted whole RNA taken from tumor, nontumor lung or frozen PBMC. TCRdb re-called the 5' RACE reads through MiXCR, storing one row per CDR3 protein. The sample lists 15,000 to 20,000 distinct CDR3 sequences, about 20% occurring once. The material was PBMCs, obtained at surgery. Every receptor here comes from a female donor with early-stage non-small cell lung cancer.

The sample holds many counts of this clonotype. The chain recombines TRBV6-4 with TRBJ1-1; D call uncertain. Germline-derived CDR1 and CDR2 are MRHNA and SNTAGT. V lost 4 bases to trimming and J lost 1 base, with 7 bases between them. The CDR3 is 13 residues long. CDR3 in DNA: TGTGCCAGCAGTGCACTAGGGAACACTGAAGCTTTCTTT. It encodes CASSALGNTEAFF.

Many counts were recorded for this clonotype. The rearrangement joins TRBV27 to TRBJ2-3; D possibly matches TRBD1 or TRBD2 (5 bases each). Germline V gives CDR1 MNHEY, CDR2 SMNVEV (reference sequence). Trimming removed 6 bases from V and 1 base from J, with 14 bases in between. CDR3 length equals 15 residues. As DNA, the CDR3 is TGTGCCAGCAGCTCAGAGGGGTGGGGCACAGATACGCAGTATTTT. This sequence encodes CASSSEGWGTDTQYF.

This clonotype has at least ten counts. The genes are TRBV7-9 and TRBJ1-2, with TRBD1 identical over 10 bases. The CDR3 runs 13 residues. Trimming cost V 4 bases and J 8 bases; bases outside gene matches: 4. Germline-derived CDR1 and CDR2 are SEHNR and FQNEAQ (reference sequence). The CDR3 spells CASSSGTGEGYTF. DNA of the CDR3: TGTGCCAGCAGCTCCGGGACAGGGGAGGGCTACACCTTC.

This chain links TRBV5-4 with TRBJ2-7; TRBD1 matches 7 bases. Germline CDR1 is SGHNT and CDR2 is YYREEE (reference sequence). The trim removed 3 bases at V and 1 base at J, leaving 10 bases unmatched. The CDR3 consists of 16 residues. CDR3 coding DNA: TGTGCCAGCAGCTCGCTCCCGGGACAGTCTTCCTACGAGCAGTACTTC. Protein: CASSSLPGQSSYEQYF.

The chain is built from TRBV7-2 and TRBJ2-1; either TRBD1 or TRBD2 may fit D (5 bases each). The CDR3 is 13 amino acids. Germline V gene data show CDR1 as SGHTA and CDR2 as FQGNSA. V was shortened by 3 bases and J by 5 bases, with 8 bases between the two germline ends. Here the CDR3 DNA reads TGTGCCAGCAGCTTTGGGACCAACAATGAGCAGTTCTTC. Its translation is CASSFGTNNEQFF.

This clonotype was picked up one time. V and J are TRBV7-2 and TRBJ1-1; 7 positions agree with TRBD1. Germline lookup yields CDR1 SGHTA and CDR2 FQGNSA. The CDR3 runs 14 residues. J gave up 2 bases and V 3 bases, and 3 bases lay outside the gene matches. The CDR3 DNA reads as TGTGCCAGCAGCTTTCAGGGGGGTAACACTGAAGCTTTCTTT. Protein: CASSFQGGNTEAFF.

The table lists this clonotype with many counts. The chain joins TRBV9 to TRBJ2-7; TRBD2 is a possible D gene (5 bases). Germline values: CDR1 SGDLS, CDR2 YYNGEE. There are 14 residues in the CDR3. V gave up 4 bases and J gave up 4 bases, with 15 bases separating them. Here the CDR3 DNA reads TGTGCCAGCAGCCCTAGCCCTCTTGGTTACGAGCAGTACTTC. The encoded protein is CASSPSPLGYEQYF.

This clonotype was seen ten or more times. The chain has TRBV7-2 and TRBJ2-7, with TRBD2 matching 7 bases. CDR1 and CDR2 from the germline V gene are SGHTA and FQGNSA. The length of the CDR3 is 14 residues. V dropped 5 bases and J dropped 3; count of bases not matched to a gene: 7. The CDR3 nucleotides are TGTGCCAGCAGCCTCATGGGGGGGAACTACGAGCAGTACTTC. It is translated as CASSLMGGNYEQYF.

This clonotype was observed at least ten times. The chain is built from TRBV28 and TRBJ2-4; 13 bases agree with TRBD2. CDR1 and CDR2 from the germline V gene are MDHEN and SYDVKM. V lost 6 bases and J lost 8; bases outside the gene matches: 4. The CDR3 has 14 residues. CDR3 protein: CASRLAGGGDIQYF. The CDR3 DNA sequence: TGTGCCAGCAGACTAGCGGGAGGGGGGGACATTCAGTACTTC.

There are many counts of this clonotype. CDR3 in DNA: TGTGCCAGCAGCTCCGGACTAGCGGGAGTTAAGTTCGGGGAGCTGTTTTTT. This sequence encodes CASSSGLAGVKFGELFF. The V and J genes are TRBV7-2 and TRBJ2-2, with 13 bases fitting TRBD2. Germline CDR1 reads SGHTA; CDR2 reads FQGNSA. The V segment lost 4 bases and the J segment 7 bases; nucleotides outside the gene matches: 9. This CDR3 spans 17 amino acids. Combining the CDR3 with reference TRBV7-2 and TRBJ2-2 gives the whole variable domain GAGVSQSPSNKVTEKGKDVELRCDPISGHTALYWYRQSLGQGLEFLIYFQGNSAPDKSGLPSDRFSAERTGGSVSTLTIQRTQQEDSAVYLCASSSGLAGVKFGELFFGEGSRLTVL.

The chain recombines TRBV7-2 with TRBJ2-3; TRBD2 matches 12 bases. The CDR3 is made up of 16 amino acids. Germline V lookup: CDR1 SGHTA, CDR2 FQGNSA. With 2 bases clipped from V and 4 bases from J, the junction kept 4 bases outside the gene matches. Written as DNA, the CDR3 is TGTGCCAGCAGCTTACGTCCTAGCGGGGGGGCAGATACGCAGTATTTT. Translation gives CASSLRPSGGADTQYF.

By share, this clonotype ranks as medium-sized. The V call is TRBV7-9, the J call TRBJ1-1; TRBD1 is a possible D gene (5 bases). V lost 5 bases and J lost 3, with 22 bases in between. CDR1 is SEHNR and CDR2 is FQNEAQ in the germline V gene (reference sequence). The CDR3 consists of 17 residues. CDR3 DNA: TGTGCCAGCAGCGCCCGGGGCGGGGGTGGTCAAGACACTGAAGCTTTCTTT. As protein: CASSARGGGGQDTEAFF.

This chain links TRBV20-1 with TRBJ2-3; 7 bases agree with TRBD2. The trim removed 1 base at V and 0 bases at J, leaving 10 bases unmatched. The length of the CDR3 is 17 residues. Germline V lookup: CDR1 DFQATT, CDR2 SNEGSKA (reference sequence). The CDR3 reads CSARVREAGSSTDTQYF. The CDR3, as DNA: TGCAGTGCTAGAGTTCGAGAAGCGGGGTCTAGCACAGATACGCAGTATTTT.

Comment on this clonotype: This may arise from a read error, as a much more abundant clone is one base away. The gene calls are TRBV4-3 and TRBJ2-7; weak D call: TRBD2 (6 bases). The CDR3 sequence is 14 residues long. Germline values: CDR1 LGHNA, CDR2 YSLEER. CDR3 in amino acids: CANSLRLDSYEQYF. The CDR3 DNA follows: TGCGCCAACAGCCTCAGACTAGATTCCTACGAGCAGTACTTC.

This clonotype was detected many times. The V and J genes are TRBV7-2 and TRBJ2-7, with a tentative D call TRBD2 (6 bases). The ends were cut back, 1 base at V and 4 bases at J, with 14 bases in the middle. The germline CDR1 and CDR2 sequences are SGHTA and FQGNSA. The CDR3 contains 15 residues. CDR3 region: CASSLVQEGPYEQYF. CDR3 bases: TGTGCCAGCAGCTTAGTACAGGAGGGCCCATACGAGCAGTACTTC. Supplemented by reference TRBV7-2 and TRBJ2-7, the full variable domain reads GAGVSQSPSNKVTEKGKDVELRCDPISGHTALYWYRQSLGQGLEFLIYFQGNSAPDKSGLPSDRFSAERTGGSVSTLTIQRTQQEDSAVYLCASSLVQEGPYEQYFGPGTRLTVT.

This clonotype has a count of ten or more. The chain joins TRBV20-1 to TRBJ2-1; 8 bases align to TRBD2. The CDR3 sequence is 15 residues long. V lost 5 bases and J lost 1; bases outside the gene matches: 7. Germline values: CDR1 DFQATT, CDR2 SNEGSKA (reference sequence). CDR3: CSAYYSGVSYNEQFF. CDR3 coding DNA: TGCAGTGCTTACTATAGCGGGGTATCCTACAATGAGCAGTTCTTC.

V gene TRBV12-3 or TRBV12-4 combines with J gene TRBJ1-2; D ambiguous. This CDR3 comprises 12 residues. Trimming stripped 3 bases from V and 8 bases from J, with 10 bases between. This CDR3 is CASSFHGGGYTF. CDR3 in DNA: TGTGCCAGCAGTTTTCACGGAGGGGGCTACACCTTC.

The V gene is TRBV3-1, the J gene TRBJ2-7; weak D call: TRBD1 (6 bases). The CDR3 is made up of 16 amino acids. Trimming stripped 4 bases from V and 3 bases from J, with 19 bases between. Germline assignment: CDR1 LGHDT and CDR2 YNNKEL (reference sequence). The CDR3 is CASSPRRTGRGYEQYF. The CDR3 DNA reads TGTGCCAGCAGCCCCCGGCGCACAGGCAGGGGCTACGAGCAGTACTTC.

This clonotype was counted ten times or more. This rearrangement joins TRBV7-2 to TRBJ1-2, with D uncertain. The length of the CDR3 is 15 residues. Germline V gene sequence: CDR1 SGHTA, CDR2 FQGNSA. Trimming cost V 1 base and J 0 bases, with 9 bases left between them. The CDR3 sequence: CASSLDPEPNYGYTF. The CDR3 nucleotides read TGTGCCAGCAGCTTAGACCCAGAACCTAACTATGGCTACACCTTC.

This clonotype has a count of ten or more. The chain links TRBV5-5 to TRBJ2-1, with TRBD2 matching over 13 bases. Germline V gives CDR1 SGHKS, CDR2 YYEKEE (reference sequence). V shed 0 bases and J 6 bases; nucleotides not matched to a gene: 9. This CDR3 contains 18 residues. The CDR3 bases are TGTGCCAGCAGCTTGGACGGACTAGCGGGGGCGACCGGCAATGAGCAGTTCTTC. Translation gives CASSLDGLAGATGNEQFF.

This clonotype showed up many times. V gene TRBV12-3 or TRBV12-4 combines with J gene TRBJ1-1, with 7 bases aligning to TRBD1. V lost 1 base and J lost 4; bases outside the gene matches: 3. The CDR3 has 14 amino acids. The chain's CDR3 is CASSLGGGVTEAFF. The CDR3, as DNA: TGTGCCAGCAGTTTAGGAGGGGGCGTCACTGAAGCTTTCTTT.

This clonotype was counted only a few times. This rearrangement joins TRBV6-6 to TRBJ2-7; D might be TRBD2 (5 bases). V lost 6 bases and J lost 3, with 12 bases in between. Germline V CDR1 and CDR2: MNHNY, SVGAGI (reference sequence). This CDR3 is 13 amino acids long. CDR3 loop: CASRRGLVYEQYF. The CDR3 bases are TGTGCCAGCAGACGCGGGTTAGTCTACGAGCAGTACTTC.

This clonotype is judged medium-sized. The chain has TRBV4-2 and TRBJ2-6; 9 bases fit TRBD2. CDR1 is LGHNA and CDR2 is YNFKEQ in the germline V gene. The CDR3 loop spans 22 amino acids. Trimming took 1 base from V and 2 from J; bases not matched to a gene: 18. The CDR3 coding sequence is TGTGCCAGCAGCCAAGCGGAGTCGGCTAGCGGGATTCGGCGACCTGGGGCCAACGTCCTGACTTTC. The encoded protein is CASSQAESASGIRRPGANVLTF.

By frequency in the sample, this clonotype is medium-sized. V gene TRBV15 combines with J gene TRBJ1-2; 8 bases are a match to TRBD1. Germline CDR1 is LNHNV and CDR2 is YYDKDF (reference sequence). V lost 5 bases to trimming and J lost 6 bases; unmatched junction nucleotides: 5. The CDR3 length is 13 residues. CDR3 residues: CATSRDRGDGYTF. The CDR3 DNA is TGTGCCACCAGCCGTGACAGGGGCGATGGCTACACCTTC.

This clonotype was seen many times. The chain is built from TRBV2 and TRBJ2-5; 7 nucleotides agree with TRBD2. The CDR3 covers 15 residues. Germline assignment: CDR1 SNHLY and CDR2 FYNNEI. The trim removed 6 bases at V and 7 bases at J, leaving 14 bases unmatched. CDR3 loop: CASRVGRLAAPTQYF. The CDR3 nucleotides read TGTGCCAGCAGGGTGGGGCGTCTAGCGGCGCCGACCCAGTACTTC.

This clonotype has ten or more counts. In nucleotides, the CDR3 is TGTGCCAGCAGCCGGACAACAGGGGGCTACACCGGGGAGCTGTTTTTT. It encodes CASSRTTGGYTGELFF. The genes are TRBV6-5 and TRBJ2-2; 9 nucleotides line up with TRBD1. V gave up 6 bases and J gave up 3 bases; unmatched junction bases: 8. The CDR3 runs 16 residues. CDR1 and CDR2 from the germline V gene are MNHEY and SVGAGI.

This clonotype has just a few counts. The V and J genes are TRBV28 and TRBJ2-7; D is unclear. The germline CDR1 and CDR2 sequences are MDHEN and SYDVKM. This CDR3 region has 12 residues. V lost 3 bases and J lost 2, with 5 bases in between. The CDR3 loop reads CASSLSTYEQYV. The CDR3 bases are TGTGCCAGCAGTTTGTCTACCTACGAGCAGTACGTC.